A selection of T cell receptor beta chains follows, all from one sample in a study of T cells in Graves' hyperthyroidism and ophthalmopathy. Using its own MiXCR run on the multiplex PCR reads, TCRdb lists one record per CDR3 protein. The sample records hundreds of thousands of distinct CDR3 sequences, about 16% being singletons. The source material was blood. The receptors here all came from a woman aged 40-49 years with Graves' ophthalmopathy. CDR3s include the opening cysteine and the closing phenylalanine or tryptophan. A D gene is named only where the DNA matches it firmly. Size is omitted from some rows. Given values are once, few, many or a class for expanded clones.

clone size	D gene	J gene	V gene	CDR3 DNA	CDR3 protein
many	NA	TRBJ2-5	TRBV28	TGTGCCAGCAGTTTAGTGACATTTGGAGAGACCCAGTACTTC	CASSLVTFGETQYF
NA	NA	TRBJ2-1	TRBV6-1	TGTGCCAGCAGGGTCCGACACTTGAGCTCCTACAATGAGCAGTTCTTC	CASRVRHLSSYNEQFF
many	NA	TRBJ1-1	TRBV11-3	TGTGCCGGGCGGGGCCGGGTGTCAGCTTTCTTT	CAGRGRVSAFF
NA	NA	TRBJ1-2	TRBV20-1	TGCAGTGCCGTGACAGGCACCCACTATGGCTACACCTTC	CSAVTGTHYGYTF
NA	NA	TRBJ1-1	TRBV6-1	TGTGCCAGCAGGACATCGGTGGGGAACACTGAAGCTTTCTTT	CASRTSVGNTEAFF
NA	NA	TRBJ2-6	TRBV12-3/TRBV12-4	TGTGCCAGCAGTTCTAACAAGGGTACATATGTCTCTGGGGCCAACGTCCTGACTTTC	CASSSNKGTYVSGANVLTF
many	NA	TRBJ2-7	TRBV29-1	TGCAGCGCCATGACAGCGAACGAGCAGTACTTC	CSAMTANEQYF
NA	TRBD2	TRBJ2-5	TRBV2	TGTGCCGGCAGCGAGGTGGCGGGAGTTTGGTACTTC	CAGSEVAGVWYF
NA	NA	TRBJ2-7	TRBV9	TGTGCCAGCAACTCCCCTCCGGGACTCCGCTTCAGGGACGAGCAGTACTTC	CASNSPPGLRFRDEQYF
many	TRBD1	TRBJ1-4	TRBV30	TGTGCCTGGAGATGGGCAGGGGGTAATGAAAAACTGTTTTTT	CAWRWAGGNEKLFF
many	TRBD2	TRBJ2-1	TRBV7-8	TGTGCCAGCAGCACCCTAGCGGGGATTTTCTACAATGAGCAGTTCTTC	CASSTLAGIFYNEQFF
NA	NA	TRBJ2-3	TRBV7-3	TGTGCCAGCAGCGTACAGGGTGGGGGTTTTACAGATACGCAGTATTTT	CASSVQGGGFTDTQYF
few	NA	TRBJ1-5	TRBV28	TGTGCCAGCACCCAGAGGGCCTGGGGTGGTCAGCCCCAGCATTTT	CASTQRAWGGQPQHF
many	NA	TRBJ2-5	TRBV28	TGTGCCAGCAGTGCAGAAAAACTTTCGGTAGAGACCCAGTACTTC	CASSAEKLSVETQYF
many	TRBD1	TRBJ1-1	TRBV29-1	TGCAGCGTACAGGGGAATACTGAAGCTTTCTTT	CSVQGNTEAFF
many	NA	TRBJ2-3	TRBV30	TGTGCCTGGAGTGGGCCGGGTACGCAGTATTTT	CAWSGPGTQYF
many	NA	TRBJ2-1	TRBV7-3	TGTGCCAGCAGCTTAAACGTCTGGGGGGCCCACAATGAGCAGTTCTTC	CASSLNVWGAHNEQFF
many	TRBD2	TRBJ2-1	TRBV11-2	TGTGCCAGCAGCTTAGGAGTAGCGGGAGGTGAGCAGTTCTTC	CASSLGVAGGEQFF
many	TRBD2	TRBJ2-7	TRBV2	TGTGCCAGCATGGGGACTAGCGGGAGGGGGTCCTACGAGCAGTACTTC	CASMGTSGRGSYEQYF
few	NA	TRBJ2-1	TRBV5-1	TGCGCCAGCAGCTCAGGCGGCTACTCCTACAATGAGCAGTTCTTC	CASSSGGYSYNEQFF
NA	NA	TRBJ2-3	TRBV9	TGTGCCAGCAGTGCCTGGGGAAGCACAGATACGCAGTATTTT	CASSAWGSTDTQYF
few	NA	TRBJ2-7	TRBV7-9	TGTGCCAGCAGCTTTGGGACCGATACCTACGAGCAGTACTTC	CASSFGTDTYEQYF
NA	TRBD2	TRBJ2-7	TRBV6-2/TRBV6-3	TGTGCCAGCAGTTCACTAGCGGGAGGGACCTACGAGCAGTACTTC	CASSSLAGGTYEQYF
NA	NA	TRBJ2-2	TRBV18	TGTGCCAGCTCACCACTAGCGGAGAACACCGGGGAGCTGTTTTTT	CASSPLAENTGELFF
many	NA	TRBJ2-7	TRBV11-2	TGTGCCAGCAGCCAGGGTGTTTGGGAGCAGTACTTC	CASSQGVWEQYF
many	NA	TRBJ2-3	TRBV7-8	TGTGCCAGCAGCTTAGGTGGGCACAATACGCAGTATTTT	CASSLGGHNTQYF
many	TRBD2	TRBJ2-1	TRBV12-3/TRBV12-4	TGTGCCAGCAGTTTAACGACTAGCGGGGTAGCCAATGAGCAGTTCTTC	CASSLTTSGVANEQFF
NA	NA	TRBJ2-1	TRBV5-1	TGCGCCAGCAGCCGACAAAGCGACAATGAGCAGTTCTTC	CASSRQSDNEQFF
many	NA	TRBJ2-2	TRBV2	TGTGCCAGCAGCGCCACTCGGGACCGTTACACCGGGGAGCTGTTTTTT	CASSATRDRYTGELFF
many	NA	TRBJ2-1	TRBV7-9	TGTGCCAGCAGCTTAGGGTGGGGAAATGAGCAGTTCTTC	CASSLGWGNEQFF
many	NA	TRBJ1-1	TRBV2	TGTGCCAGCAGCTTTACAGGGTTGAACACTGAAGCTTTCTTT	CASSFTGLNTEAFF
few	NA	TRBJ2-7	TRBV4-1	TGCGCCAGCAGCCACTCGCCTGGCGAGCAGTACTTC	CASSHSPGEQYF
few	NA	TRBJ2-5	TRBV4-1	TGCGCCAGCAGCCAATGGGGGGGCGCGGTCCAAGAGACCCAGTACTTC	CASSQWGGAVQETQYF
NA	NA	TRBJ2-7	TRBV4-3	TGCGCCAGCAGCCAAGGACCGGGGCGCACTTCCTTGGGGAGCCCCGAGCAGTACTTC	CASSQGPGRTSLGSPEQYF
few	NA	TRBJ1-5	TRBV27	TGTGCCAGCGCGCTAGGGTGGCATCAGCCCCAGCATTTT	CASALGWHQPQHF
NA	NA	TRBJ2-5	TRBV12-3/TRBV12-4	TGTGCCAGCAGCCCGGACTTGATTAGGATGCACCAAGAGACCCAGTACTTC	CASSPDLIRMHQETQYF
few	NA	TRBJ2-7	TRBV24-1	TGTGCCACCAGTGATCCGGCGACAGGGAGGTACGAGCAGTACTTC	CATSDPATGRYEQYF
NA	NA	TRBJ1-5	TRBV28	TGTGCCAGCACCCTCGGGGGCAGCCATAATCAGCCCCAGCATTTT	CASTLGGSHNQPQHF
NA	NA	TRBJ1-5	TRBV6-2/TRBV6-3	TGTGCCAGCAGTTCCCGGGGTTATCAGCCCCAGCATTTT	CASSSRGYQPQHF
many	TRBD1	TRBJ2-5	TRBV5-1	TGCGCCAGCAGCTTGCTCGGGACAGTCCAAGAGACCCAGTACTTC	CASSLLGTVQETQYF
NA	NA	TRBJ2-7	TRBV27	TGTGCCAGCAGTTTGCTCCGGGGGAGTAACGAGCAGTACTTC	CASSLLRGSNEQYF
many	TRBD1	TRBJ1-1	TRBV7-2	TGTGCCAGCAGCAAAGGAGGGACAGTGAACACTGAAGCTTTCTTT	CASSKGGTVNTEAFF
many	NA	TRBJ1-2	TRBV30	TGTGCCTGGAGTATGCAGGGTTGGAATGGCTACACCTTC	CAWSMQGWNGYTF
few	NA	TRBJ2-1	TRBV24-1	TGTGCCACCAGTGATTATCAGGAGCAGTTCTTC	CATSDYQEQFF
many	NA	TRBJ1-2	TRBV6-6	TGTGCCAGCAGTTACAGTAGGGGTAACTATGGCTACACCTTC	CASSYSRGNYGYTF
few	NA	TRBJ2-5	TRBV12-3/TRBV12-4	TGTGCCAGCAGTTTGACAGTTAGCCAAGAGACCCAGTACTTC	CASSLTVSQETQYF
NA	TRBD1	TRBJ1-2	TRBV10-2	TGCGCCAGCAGTGGACAGGGAGGGAACTATGGCTACACCTTC	CASSGQGGNYGYTF
NA	NA	TRBJ2-1	TRBV19	TGTGCCAGTACCCTGGGGAATGAGCAGTTCTTC	CASTLGNEQFF
NA	NA	TRBJ2-1	TRBV7-9	TGTGCCAGCAGCTATAACAGCAATGAGCAGTTCTTC	CASSYNSNEQFF
few	NA	TRBJ1-1	TRBV6-1	TGTGCCAGCAGGGCGGACACTGAAGCTTTCTTT	CASRADTEAFF